The sequence of this T cell receptor beta chain was determined in a study of graft-versus-host responses after intestinal transplantation (TCRdb year 2021). Concerning the study at large: The transplants that recipients received were multivisceral, liver-intestinal, or isolated intestinal. All recipients received anti-thymocyte globulin induction followed by maintenance tacrolimus and steroids for roughly three years. After intestinal transplantation, graft-versus-host and host-versus-graft alloreactive T cell clones were followed in the graft, circulation and bone marrow using bulk TCR-beta CDR3 sequencing. Alloreactive clones were identified by sequencing pre-transplant mixed lymphocyte reaction products and comparing them with unstimulated pre-transplant donor and recipient T cells. The cohort enrolled approximately 24 intestinal transplant recipients, one of whom was a retransplant, and a few patients without pretransplant specimens were excluded. A peak of at least 4% donor T cells among recipient peripheral blood mononuclear cells was the definition used for donor T cell macrochimerism. Rather than going through the commercial service, samples from a few later patients were sequenced in-house on an Illumina MiSeq and processed with MiXCR. The study at large found these results: GvH clones were detected in recipient bone marrow, and some of these GvH clones were observed earlier in ileal mucosa or blood, consistent with an intestinal mucosal origin. In the allografts of patients with donor T cell macrochimerism, GvH to HvG T cell clonal ratios were high. Early after transplant, peak levels of circulating GvH clones were found to be associated with declines in HvG clones. The relatively low number and heterogeneity of intestinal transplant patients limited the conclusions.

V trim: 3 bases; J trim: 0 bases; unmatched bases: 5. CDR1 and CDR2 are drawn from the germline V gene: MDHEN, SYDVKM. From cysteine to phenylalanine, the CDR3 is 17 amino acids long. CDR3 DNA only is kept here, 51 bases in frame from base 1. The library was generated by the immunoSEQ multiplex PCR assay. Adaptive Biotechnologies carried out high-throughput TCR-beta CDR3 sequencing of genomic DNA for most patients. The authors' pipeline ran thus. TCR sequencing data were retrieved from Adaptive's ImmunoSEQ software for more than 15 patients, whereas a few other patients were processed with MiXCR and VDJtools. CDR3 nucleotide sequences shared between donor and recipient were removed because the origin of such sequences could not be assigned. Alloreactive clones required at least 2-fold expansion over unstimulated cells and minimum CFSE-low frequency of 0.002% (template counts) or 0.001% (read counts). A clone was considered mappable if detected in the sequenced pre-transplant spleen, lymph node, or MLR CFSE-low populations of the donor or recipient. Cumulative frequency of alloreactive clones was calculated as a percentage of all sequences weighted by copy number. This is the immuneACCESS table as TCRdb keeps it, with only in-frame sequences that have V and J called. A part of the clones is gone; compared with another copy, unresolved V genes explain less than half, and the rest is unexplained. V and J calls and clone size are given by that table; D and trimming were obtained from the DNA. The sample has 80,000 or so clones on record, approximately 92% of them singletons. The ten most abundant clones make up approximately 0.7% of the sample.

Blood samples were collected up to 4 times in the first month after transplant and then at least monthly when available. Points on this clone: This clone's antigen is unknown. Base qualities were left out, and no much larger clone turns up one base away.

The sequence links TRBV28 to TRBJ2-7, with 13 bases in between that match TRBD2. This TCR came from a human patient who received an intestinal transplant, so some T cells may come from the graft donor. The starting material was PBMCs, obtained 98 days after intestinal transplantation. The CDR3 reads CASSFSGLAGSSYEQYF. The nucleotide sequence reads TGTGCCAGCAGTTTTTCGGGACTAGCGGGATCCTCCTACGAGCAGTACTTC.